The present entry profiles one TCR beta chain with its context. Its matching antigen is unknown. The germline V gene has CDR1 SGHRS and CDR2 YFSETQ. The CDR3 loop spans 14 amino acids. V lost 2 bases to trimming and J lost 9 bases, with 15 bases between them. This specimen belongs to a study of graft-versus-host responses after intestinal transplantation. Produced via immunoSEQ multiplex PCR; TCRdb's table is partial and in-frame only. The data contain some 87,000 clones, roughly 92% of them seen just once; the ten biggest clones take up about 0.28%. V and J are TRBV5-1 and TRBJ2-1, with a possible D match to TRBD2 (5 bases). This clonotype was sampled from a human donor who received an intestinal transplant. This specimen consisted of unstimulated CD4+ T cells sorted from spleen or lymph node cells, obtained before intestinal transplant. CDR3 amino acids: CASSFEGVWGEQFF. The CDR3 DNA reads as TGCGCCAGCAGCTTTGAGGGAGTTTGGGGTGAGCAGTTCTTC.